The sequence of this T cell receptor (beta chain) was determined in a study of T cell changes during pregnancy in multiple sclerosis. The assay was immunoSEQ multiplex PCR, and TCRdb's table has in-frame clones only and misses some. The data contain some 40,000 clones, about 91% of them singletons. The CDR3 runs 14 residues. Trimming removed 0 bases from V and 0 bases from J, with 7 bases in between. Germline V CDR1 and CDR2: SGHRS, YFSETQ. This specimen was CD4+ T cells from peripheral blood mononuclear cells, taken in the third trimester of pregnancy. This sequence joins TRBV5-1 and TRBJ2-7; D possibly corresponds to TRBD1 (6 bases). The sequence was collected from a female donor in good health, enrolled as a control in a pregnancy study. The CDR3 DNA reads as TGCGCCAGCAGCTTGGAGGGGGACTCCTACGAGCAGTACTTC. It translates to CASSLEGDSYEQYF. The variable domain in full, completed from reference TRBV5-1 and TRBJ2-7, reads KAGVTQTPRYLIKTRGQQVTLSCSPISGHRSVSWYQQTPGQGLQFLFEYFSETQRNKGNFPGRFSGRQFSNSRSEMNVSTLELGDSALYLCASSLEGDSYEQYFGPGTRLTVT.